Each of the 5 T cell receptor beta chains below was sequenced from the same sample in a study of tumor-infiltrating lymphocytes in glioblastoma multiforme. Multiple V-beta primers and a C-beta primer amplified TCRB from RNA. TCRdb ran MiXCR on the multiplex PCR reads and lists one entry per CDR3 protein. The data contain 10,000 or so distinct CDR3 sequences, approximately 75% of them singletons. The sample consisted of brain tumor tissue. All receptors come from a male donor with glioblastoma.

This clonotype was counted a few times. The gene calls are TRBV11-2 and TRBJ2-5; D gene ambiguous. The CDR3 is 15 residues long. Looked up from germline, CDR1 is SGHAT and CDR2 is FQNNGV. The V end lost 1 base, the J end lost 3 bases, and 12 bases lay between the germline ends. The CDR3 loop reads CASSLAIGREETQYF. Here the CDR3 DNA reads TGTGCCAGCAGCTTAGCGATAGGTCGAGAAGAGACCCAGTACTTC.

The J gene is TRBJ2-1, the V gene TRBV29-1; perhaps D is TRBD1 or TRBD2 (5 bases each). CDR3 length: 15 amino acids. Germline CDR1 is SQVTM and CDR2 is ANQGSEA. The V and J ends lost 1 base and 7 bases respectively, with 17 bases between them. In DNA form, the CDR3 reads TGCAGCGTTGAAGGTGGGGGAGAGGGTGAGAATGAGCAGTTCTTC. Protein sequence: CSVEGGGEGENEQFF.

This chain uses TRBV12-3 or TRBV12-4 with TRBJ1-5; TRBD1 matches at 7 bases. Trimming removed 0 bases from V and 5 bases from J; junction bases left unmatched: 1. This CDR3 has 14 amino acids. CDR3 DNA sequence: TGTGCCAGCAGTTTAGCGGGGACAGATCAGCCCCAGCATTTT. Translating it yields CASSLAGTDQPQHF.

By proportion, this clonotype is medium-sized. The chain joins TRBV6-2 or TRBV6-3 to TRBJ1-1; weak D call: TRBD1 (5 bases). V dropped 0 bases and J dropped 7 bases, with 15 bases sitting between them. This CDR3 region has 15 residues. Germline V gene sequence: CDR1 MNHEY, CDR2 SVGEGT. CDR3 sequence: CASSYSTAGRNEAFF. The CDR3 DNA sequence: TGTGCCAGCAGTTACTCGACCGCAGGGAGGAATGAAGCTTTCTTT.

This clonotype has only one observation. The J gene is TRBJ2-3, the V gene TRBV11-2; maybe TRBD2 (5 bases). Germline lookup yields CDR1 SGHAT and CDR2 FQNNGV. The CDR3 consists of 15 residues. V dropped 2 bases and J dropped 4 bases, with 13 bases sitting between them. DNA for the CDR3: TGTGCCAGCAGCTTATTGAGAGGGAATGCAGATACGCAGTATTTT. It encodes CASSLLRGNADTQYF.